Below, 7 T cell receptor beta chains from the same sample are listed, as sequenced in a study of T cell changes during pregnancy in multiple sclerosis. The data were produced by immunoSEQ multiplex PCR, yet TCRdb's version contains in-frame clones alone and is incomplete. The repertoire holds 65,000 to 85,000 clones, with approximately 90% as singletons. This specimen consisted of peripheral blood, obtained in the third trimester of pregnancy. Source of these receptors: a female donor with multiple sclerosis, enrolled in a pregnancy study.

This rearrangement joins TRBV11-1 to TRBJ2-7, with TRBD1 as a possible D gene (8 bases). This CDR3 contains 15 residues. Trimming stripped 2 bases from V and 5 bases from J, with 16 bases between. CDR1 and CDR2 (germline): SGHAT, FQDESV (reference sequence). Written as DNA, the CDR3 is TGTGCCAGCAGCTTATTTGACAGGGGAGGGAACGAGCAGTACTTC. It encodes CASSLFDRGGNEQYF.

J is TRBJ2-1 and V is TRBV9, with TRBD1 matching 8 bases. Germline CDR1 is SGDLS and CDR2 is YYNGEE. The ends lost 3 bases at V and 6 bases at J; junction bases unmatched: 5. The CDR3 loop spans 14 amino acids. The CDR3 DNA reads as TGTGCCAGCAGCGGATCTACAGGGGGCAATGAGCAGTTCTTC. Translated, it gives CASSGSTGGNEQFF.

CDR3 nucleotides: TGCGCCAGCAGCCAGGAGTCAGCCTGGGAGGAGACCCAGTACTTC. Translated, it gives CASSQESAWEETQYF. The chain uses TRBV5-1 and TRBJ2-5, with D possibly matching TRBD2 (5 bases). V shed 4 bases and J shed 5 bases, with 18 bases lying between them. The V gene's germline CDR1 is SGHRS and CDR2 YFSETQ. The CDR3 extends over 15 amino acids.

V gene TRBV30 combines with J gene TRBJ1-2; D is perhaps TRBD1 (5 bases). Germline V gene data show CDR1 as GTSNPN and CDR2 as SVGIG (reference sequence). V lost 4 bases and J lost 4, with 13 bases in between. The CDR3 totals 13 residues. The DNA for the CDR3 is TGTGCCTGGACTTCAGGGTCTACCTATGGCTACACCTTC. It is translated as CAWTSGSTYGYTF.

The chain uses TRBV5-1 and TRBJ2-3, with D perhaps TRBD2 (7 bases). Germline V gene data show CDR1 as SGHRS and CDR2 as YFSETQ. CDR3 size: 16 residues. V was clipped by 4 bases and J by 0 bases, with 15 bases between them. The CDR3 loop is CASSRRGAQSTDTQYF. Here the CDR3 DNA reads TGCGCCAGCAGCCGACGGGGGGCGCAAAGCACAGATACGCAGTATTTT.

The genes are TRBV9 and TRBJ2-2; no clear D. Germline values: CDR1 SGDLS, CDR2 YYNGEE. The CDR3 length is 13 residues. V lost 4 bases, J lost 5 bases, and 9 bases lay in between. CDR3 DNA sequence: TGTGCCAGCAGCCCTACGGTAACCGGGGAGCTGTTTTTT. As protein: CASSPTVTGELFF.

This chain links TRBV20-1 with TRBJ1-1, with 11 bases lining up with TRBD1. V shed 3 bases and J 10 bases; nucleotides not matched to a gene: 1. This CDR3 comprises 11 residues. Germline values: CDR1 DFQATT, CDR2 SNEGSKA (reference sequence). The CDR3 region is CSARDRGPAFF. For the CDR3, the DNA is TGCAGTGCTAGGGACAGGGGGCCAGCTTTCTTT.